Sequencing of this TCR beta chain was carried out in a study of OX40 agonist ivuxolimab in advanced cancers. Study in general: Ivuxolimab, an antibody acting as an agonist of OX40 (CD134), was used to treat patients. Those enrolled were approximately 83% male, with a mean age of approximately 60 years and ages from about 20 to 85. Therapy given before enrollment (anti-PD-1, anti-PD-L1 or anti-CTLA-4) was allowed, and around 41% had some. Study results and limitations: Low normalized T-cell clonal expansion also characterized some of the nonresponders.

Looked up from germline, CDR1 is MNHNS and CDR2 is SASEGT. Trimming took off 0 bases at V and 1 base at J, with 12 bases between the two ends. This CDR3 has 16 residues. Concerning this clone: Its antigen remains unknown.

Data came from immunoSEQ multiplex PCR; TCRdb stores just in-frame clones and leaves some out. Of roughly 72,000 clones listed, about 91% are singletons. The V and J genes are TRBV6-1 and TRBJ2-5, with D tentatively TRBD1 (6 bases). This clonotype was sampled from an adult with an advanced solid tumor such as melanoma, head and neck, liver or kidney cancer. Source: CD4+ or CD8+ T cells sorted from blood, taken in a trial of the OX40 agonist ivuxolimab. The CDR3 bases are TGTGCCAGCAGTGAAGCGCTAAACAGGGCCCAAGAGACCCAGTACTTC. Translating it yields CASSEALNRAQETQYF.